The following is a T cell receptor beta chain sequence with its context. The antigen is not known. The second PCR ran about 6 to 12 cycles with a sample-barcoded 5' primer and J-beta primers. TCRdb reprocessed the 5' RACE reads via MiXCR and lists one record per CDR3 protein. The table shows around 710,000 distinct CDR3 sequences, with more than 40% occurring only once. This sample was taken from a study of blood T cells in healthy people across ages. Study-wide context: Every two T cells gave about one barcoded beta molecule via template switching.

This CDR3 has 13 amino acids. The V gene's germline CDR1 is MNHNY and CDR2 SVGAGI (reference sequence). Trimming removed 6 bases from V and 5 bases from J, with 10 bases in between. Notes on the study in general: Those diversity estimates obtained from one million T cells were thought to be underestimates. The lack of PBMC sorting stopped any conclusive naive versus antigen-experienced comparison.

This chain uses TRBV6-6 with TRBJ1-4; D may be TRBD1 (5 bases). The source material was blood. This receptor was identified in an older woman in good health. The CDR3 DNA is TGTGCCAGCAGGCCCGGGGGGAATGAAAAACTGTTTTTT. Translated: CASRPGGNEKLFF.